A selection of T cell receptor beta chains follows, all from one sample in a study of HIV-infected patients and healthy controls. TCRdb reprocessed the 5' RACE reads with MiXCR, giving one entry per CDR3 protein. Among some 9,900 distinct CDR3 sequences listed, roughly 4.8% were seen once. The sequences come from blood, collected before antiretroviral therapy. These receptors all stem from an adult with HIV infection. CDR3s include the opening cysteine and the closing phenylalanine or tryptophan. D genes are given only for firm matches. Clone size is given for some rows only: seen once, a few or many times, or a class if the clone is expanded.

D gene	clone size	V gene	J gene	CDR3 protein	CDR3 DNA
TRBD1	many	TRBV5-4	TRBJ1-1	CASSPLGQGEVLDTEAFF	TGTGCCAGCAGCCCTCTTGGACAGGGTGAGGTATTGGACACTGAAGCTTTCTTT
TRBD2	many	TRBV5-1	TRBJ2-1	CASSTGLAVYYNEQFF	TGCGCCAGCAGCACAGGACTAGCGGTTTATTACAATGAGCAGTTCTTC
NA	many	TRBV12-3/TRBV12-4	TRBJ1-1	CASSSGVLYTEAFF	TGTGCCAGCAGCTCAGGGGTTTTGTACACTGAAGCTTTCTTT
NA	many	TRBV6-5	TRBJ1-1	CASSSTGNPEAFF	TGTGCCAGCAGTTCAACAGGGAATCCTGAAGCTTTCTTT
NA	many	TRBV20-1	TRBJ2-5	CSATDGGWETQYF	TGCAGTGCGACAGACGGGGGCTGGGAGACCCAGTACTTC
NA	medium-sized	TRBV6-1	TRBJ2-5	CATNEGDPRTQYF	TGTGCCACCAACGAAGGGGACCCCCGGACCCAGTACTTC
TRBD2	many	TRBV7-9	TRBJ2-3	CASSLGLAGEGDTQYF	TGTGCCAGCAGCTTAGGACTAGCGGGAGAAGGAGATACGCAGTATTTT
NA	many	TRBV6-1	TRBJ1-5	CASRRGGGNQPQHF	TGTGCCAGCAGGAGGGGAGGCGGCAATCAGCCCCAGCATTTT
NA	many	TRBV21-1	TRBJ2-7	CASSKNGETDNHEPYEQYF	TGTGCCAGCAGCAAAAACGGGGAGACCGACAACCATGAGCCCTACGAGCAGTACTTC
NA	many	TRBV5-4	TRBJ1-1	CASSLGIGEAFF	TGTGCCAGCAGCTTGGGTATAGGTGAAGCTTTCTTT
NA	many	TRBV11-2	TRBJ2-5	CASSLDSSYLLETQYF	TGTGCCAGCAGCTTAGATTCTAGCTACCTACTTGAGACCCAGTACTTC
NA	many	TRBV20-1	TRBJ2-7	CSAWGVEQYF	TGCAGTGCCTGGGGCGTCGAGCAGTACTTC
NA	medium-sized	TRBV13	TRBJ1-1	CASSSDTEAFF	TGTGCCAGCAGCTCGGACACTGAAGCTTTCTTT
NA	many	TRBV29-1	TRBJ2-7	CSVEVAYEQYF	TGCAGCGTCGAAGTGGCCTACGAGCAGTACTTC
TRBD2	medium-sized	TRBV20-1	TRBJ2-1	CSARDGTSGGNEQFF	TGCAGTGCTAGAGATGGGACTAGCGGAGGAAATGAGCAGTTCTTC
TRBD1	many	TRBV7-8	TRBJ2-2	CASSLTLRTGPTGELFF	TGTGCCAGCAGCTTAACGTTGAGGACAGGACCCACCGGGGAGCTGTTTTTT
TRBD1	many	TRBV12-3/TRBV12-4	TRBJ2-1	CASSAGQVPEQFF	TGTGCCAGCAGTGCGGGACAGGTCCCTGAGCAGTTCTTC
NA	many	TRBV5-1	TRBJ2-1	CASSLYDEQFF	TGCGCCAGCAGCTTGTATGATGAGCAGTTCTTC
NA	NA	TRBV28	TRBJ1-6	CATTGTNSPLHF	TGTGCTACCACAGGGACGAATTCACCCCTCCACTTT
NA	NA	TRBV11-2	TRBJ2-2	CASTGGETANTGELFF	TGTGCCAGCACGGGGGGCGAAACTGCGAACACCGGGGAGCTGTTTTTT
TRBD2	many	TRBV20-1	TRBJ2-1	CSALGLAGGSEQFF	TGCAGTGCCCTGGGACTAGCGGGGGGCAGTGAGCAGTTCTTC
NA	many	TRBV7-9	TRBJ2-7	CASSLEESSYEQYF	TGTGCCAGCAGCTTAGAGGAATCCTCCTACGAGCAGTACTTC
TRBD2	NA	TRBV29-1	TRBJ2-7	CSVRTVGHRGLAGGYEQYF	TGCAGCGTCCGGACAGTGGGCCACAGGGGCCTAGCGGGGGGCTACGAGCAGTACTTC
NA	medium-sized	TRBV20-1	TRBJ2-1	CSARSPVGNEQFF	TGCAGTGCTAGATCTCCGGTTGGCAATGAGCAGTTCTTC
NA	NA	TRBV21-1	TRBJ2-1	CASKQGLAGSYNEQFF	TGTGCCAGCAAACAGGGACTAGCGGGCTCCTACAATGAGCAGTTCTTC
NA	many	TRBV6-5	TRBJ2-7	CASSYFLGTLHEQYF	TGTGCCAGCAGTTATTTTCTAGGGACTCTCCACGAGCAGTACTTC
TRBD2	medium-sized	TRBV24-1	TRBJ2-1	CATQGVGSGSREQFF	TGTGCCACACAGGGCGTTGGTAGCGGGAGTCGTGAGCAGTTCTTC
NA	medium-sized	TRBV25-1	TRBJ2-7	CASSEYGGQLPVYF	TGTGCCAGCAGTGAATACGGTGGACAACTCCCTGTCTACTTC
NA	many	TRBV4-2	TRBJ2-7	CASSPNSGTSGEQYF	TGTGCCAGCAGCCCCAATTCGGGCACCTCGGGAGAGCAGTACTTC
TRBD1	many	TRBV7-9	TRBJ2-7	CASSSGQGYHEQYF	TGTGCCAGCAGTTCCGGACAGGGCTACCACGAGCAGTACTTC
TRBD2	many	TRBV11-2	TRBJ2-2	CASSLSWLAGNTGELFF	TGTGCCAGCAGCTTATCGTGGCTAGCGGGGAACACCGGGGAGCTGTTTTTT
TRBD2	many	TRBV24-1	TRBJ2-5	CATSDWASGNEETQYF	TGTGCCACCAGTGATTGGGCTAGCGGGAACGAAGAGACCCAGTACTTC
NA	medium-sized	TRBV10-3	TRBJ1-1	CAISESTAVITEAFF	TGTGCCATCAGTGAGTCGACGGCGGTGATCACTGAAGCTTTCTTT
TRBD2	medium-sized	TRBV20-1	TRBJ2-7	CSATSGRAEQYF	TGCAGTGCTACCAGCGGGAGGGCGGAGCAGTACTTC
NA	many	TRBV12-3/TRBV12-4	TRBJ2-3	CASSFYSTDTQYF	TGTGCCAGCAGTTTCTACTCCACAGATACGCAGTATTTT
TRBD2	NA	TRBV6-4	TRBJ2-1	CASSDGAGGYNEQFF	TGTGCCAGCAGTGACGGAGCGGGAGGGTACAATGAGCAGTTCTTC
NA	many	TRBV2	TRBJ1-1	CASSLYGGRTEAFF	TGTGCCAGCAGTTTATATGGAGGACGCACTGAAGCTTTCTTT
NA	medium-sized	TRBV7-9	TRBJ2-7	CASSSPGLPSFEQYF	TGTGCCAGCAGCTCCCCCGGACTCCCCAGCTTCGAGCAGTACTTC